One sample yielded the 7 T cell receptor beta chains listed below, sequenced in a study of T cell repertoires in cytomegalovirus infection. TCRdb redid the calling of the reads with MiXCR, one entry per CDR3 protein. The sample carries over 150,000 distinct CDR3 sequences, 15% to 20% recorded once. The sequencing sample was made of CD8+ T cells from PBMCs. The receptors here all came from a human donor in good health (CMV status not recorded). Some clones in this sample may be carry-over from other donors' samples.

V gene TRBV20-1 combines with J gene TRBJ2-3; D may correspond to TRBD1 or TRBD2 (6 bases each). V lost 3 bases to trimming and J lost 3 bases, with 10 bases between them. CDR3 length: 13 residues. Germline CDR1 reads DFQATT; CDR2 reads SNEGSKA (reference sequence). The chain's CDR3 is CSAREGGTDTQYF. CDR3 sequence (DNA): TGCAGTGCTAGGGAAGGGGGGACAGATACGCAGTATTTT.

This clonotype turned up a few times. The chain carries TRBV28 and TRBJ2-4, with TRBD1 matching over 7 bases. Germline CDR1 and CDR2: MDHEN and SYDVKM. The length of the CDR3 is 17 residues. V lost 5 bases, J lost 2 bases, and 12 bases stayed unmatched. The CDR3 sequence: CASSLNRDSEPKNIQYF. DNA for the CDR3: TGTGCCAGCAGTCTAAACCGGGACAGCGAACCCAAAAACATTCAGTACTTC. Full variable domain (outside the CDR3, taken from reference TRBV28 and TRBJ2-4): DVKVTQSSRYLVKRTGEKVFLECVQDMDHENMFWYRQDPGLGLRLIYFSYDVKMKEKGDIPEGYSVSREKKERFSLILESASTNQTSMYLCASSLNRDSEPKNIQYFGAGTRLSVL.

There are many counts of this clonotype. V and J are TRBV6-2 or TRBV6-3 and TRBJ2-3; TRBD2 agrees at 10 bases. V shed 2 bases, J shed 4 bases, and the junction held 0 bases outside the gene matches. In germline, CDR1 is MNHEY, CDR2 SVGEGT. The CDR3 spans 14 residues. The CDR3 coding sequence is TGTGCCAGCAGTTACGGGACTAGCGCAGATACGCAGTATTTT. Residues: CASSYGTSADTQYF.

The gene calls are TRBV7-9 and TRBJ1-1, with D possibly TRBD1 on 5 matching bases. The germline gives CDR1 SEHNR, CDR2 FQNEAQ (reference sequence). CDR3 length: 14 amino acids. Trimming took 8 bases from V and 5 from J, leaving 18 bases between them. CDR3 loop: CASLLGTQMTEAFF. The CDR3, as DNA: TGTGCCAGCCTACTTGGGACGCAAATGACTGAAGCTTTCTTT.

The chain has TRBV7-9 and TRBJ2-7, with 7 bases lining up with TRBD1. V dropped 5 bases and J dropped 5; count of bases not matched to a gene: 12. Germline CDR1 SEHNR, CDR2 FQNEAQ (reference sequence). The CDR3 contains 15 residues. CDR3 bases: TGTGCCAGCAGCAACAGCGACAGGGCTGCGGACGAGCAGTACTTC. Encoded protein: CASSNSDRAADEQYF.

The chain joins TRBV6-1 to TRBJ1-3, with D hard to call. The CDR3 has 15 residues. The V gene's germline CDR1 is MNHNS and CDR2 SASEGT. V lost 3 bases and J lost 0, with 9 bases in between. The CDR3 sequence is CASSDLLFSGNTIYF. In nucleotides, the CDR3 is TGTGCCAGCAGTGACTTACTCTTCTCTGGAAACACCATATATTTT.

The chain recombines TRBV28 with TRBJ1-6, with D hard to call. CDR1 MDHEN and CDR2 SYDVKM come from the germline V gene. The CDR3 runs to 14 residues. Trimming pared 5 bases from V and 2 bases from J, leaving 7 bases between. The CDR3 is CASSPDTYNSPLHF. The CDR3 DNA sequence: TGTGCCAGCAGTCCTGACACCTATAATTCACCCCTCCACTTT.